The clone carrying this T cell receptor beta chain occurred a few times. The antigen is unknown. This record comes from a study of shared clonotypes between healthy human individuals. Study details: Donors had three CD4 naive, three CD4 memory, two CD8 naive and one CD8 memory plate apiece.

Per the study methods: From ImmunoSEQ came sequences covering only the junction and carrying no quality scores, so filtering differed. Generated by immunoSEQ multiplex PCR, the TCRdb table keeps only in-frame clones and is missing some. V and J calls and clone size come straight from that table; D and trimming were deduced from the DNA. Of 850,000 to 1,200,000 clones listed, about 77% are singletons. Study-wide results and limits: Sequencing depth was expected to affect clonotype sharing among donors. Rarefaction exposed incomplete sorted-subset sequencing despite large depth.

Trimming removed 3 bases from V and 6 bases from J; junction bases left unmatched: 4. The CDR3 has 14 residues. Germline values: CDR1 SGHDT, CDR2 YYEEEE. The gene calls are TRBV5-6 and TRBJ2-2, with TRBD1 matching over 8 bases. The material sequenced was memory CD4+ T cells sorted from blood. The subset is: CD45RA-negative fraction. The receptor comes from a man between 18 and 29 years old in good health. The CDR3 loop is CASSSPTGAGELFF. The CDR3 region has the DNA TGTGCCAGCAGCTCCCCGACAGGGGCCGGGGAGCTGTTTTTT.